This entry features one TCR beta chain sequence. J was trimmed by 2 bases and V by 3 bases; bases with no gene match: 4. The germline V gene encodes CDR1 KGHSH and CDR2 LQKENI. This CDR3 has 16 amino acids. This sample stems from a study of blood T cell repertoires in COVID-19. This table comes from immunoSEQ multiplex PCR, and its TCRdb copy is limited to in-frame clones, with some not included. The table records 65,000 to 75,000 clones, about 80% of them present only once. This clonotype originated in a woman aged 60-70 years with acute or convalescent COVID-19. Sequenced input: peripheral blood. This rearrangement joins TRBV18 to TRBJ2-5; TRBD2 agrees at 12 bases. The CDR3 DNA reads as TGTGCCAGCTCACCCACGCTAGCGGGGGGGCAAGAGACCCAGTACTTC. Translating gives CASSPTLAGGQETQYF.